Each of the 30 T cell receptor beta chains below was sequenced from the same sample in a study of early T cells in non-severe SARS-CoV-2 infection (dated by TCRdb to the early 2020s). Libraries were made using 5' RACE. The instrument given in TCRdb is NextSeq 500. The public reads were run again by TCRdb, first through fastp at Q25 and then through MiXCR, and only productive beta chains were kept. Every distinct CDR3 protein forms one entry, paired with its most common genes and DNA. The sample table lists more than 65,000 distinct CDR3 sequences, less than 15% of them with a count of one. The ten largest clones capture over 4% of the sample. The specimen sequenced was whole blood. The receptors were gathered from an adult who was a healthcare worker with PCR-confirmed SARS-CoV-2 infection or an uninfected control (not recorded which).

This chain links TRBV24-1 with TRBJ2-3; no clear D. Germline V gene data show CDR1 as KGHDR and CDR2 as SFDVKD. V lost 9 bases and J 2 bases, leaving 14 bases between the germline ends. CDR3 length: 14 amino acids. CDR3 residues: CATPQDGDTDTQYF. Written as DNA, the CDR3 is TGTGCCACCCCCCAGGATGGAGACACAGATACGCAGTATTTT.

The chain links TRBV19 to TRBJ1-5, with no clear D. V lost 3 bases and J lost 4, with 13 bases in between. CDR3 length: 15 amino acids. CDR1 LNHDA and CDR2 SQIVND come from the germline V gene (reference sequence). The CDR3 protein is CASSISAGPNQPQHF. CDR3 coding DNA: TGTGCCAGTAGTATTTCGGCCGGCCCGAATCAGCCCCAGCATTTT.

This clonotype was detected a few times. The rearrangement uses TRBV7-2 and TRBJ1-2; D unclear. CDR3 length: 16 amino acids. Germline lookup yields CDR1 SGHTA and CDR2 FQGNSA. The V and J ends lost 5 bases and 2 bases respectively, with 18 bases between them. The CDR3 nucleotides are TGTGCCAGCAGCAAATTCGGGCCGAACCTCAACTATGGCTACACCTTC. This gives the protein CASSKFGPNLNYGYTF.

The CDR3 DNA reads as TGTGCCAGCAGCCTGGGACTAGCGGGGGTGAGCACAGATACGCAGTATTTT. Translating gives CASSLGLAGVSTDTQYF. This chain uses TRBV4-2 with TRBJ2-3, with 14 bases lining up with TRBD2. The CDR3 is 17 amino acids. Germline lookup yields CDR1 LGHNA and CDR2 YNFKEQ. The V segment lost 4 bases and the J segment 0 bases; nucleotides outside the gene matches: 3.

In its sample, this clonotype was seen a few times. V and J are TRBV6-5 and TRBJ1-2; D is unclear. V was clipped by 6 bases and J by 2 bases, with 7 bases between them. Germline CDR1 MNHEY, CDR2 SVGAGI. This CDR3 region has 12 residues. CDR3: CASRVGNYGYTF. DNA of the CDR3: TGTGCCAGCAGGGTGGGGAACTATGGCTACACCTTC.

This clonotype occurred many times. This chain uses TRBV5-1 with TRBJ2-1; 11 bases match TRBD2. The CDR3 sequence is 16 residues long. The V segment lost 0 bases and the J segment 10 bases; nucleotides outside the gene matches: 9. Germline V gene data show CDR1 as SGHRS and CDR2 as YFSETQ. CDR3 in amino acids: CASSLVVAGGPNEQFF. CDR3 in DNA: TGCGCCAGCAGCTTGGTGGTAGCGGGAGGGCCTAACGAGCAGTTCTTC. Drawing the rest from reference TRBV5-1 and TRBJ2-1, the complete variable domain is KAGVTQTPRYLIKTRGQQVTLSCSPISGHRSVSWYQQTPGQGLQFLFEYFSETQRNKGNFPGRFSGRQFSNSRSEMNVSTLELGDSALYLCASSLVVAGGPNEQFFGPGTRLTVL.

About this clonotype itself: A much larger clone is a single base away; this may be a read error. The rearrangement joins TRBV7-2 to TRBJ1-1; 8 bases line up with TRBD1. The V gene end was trimmed by 5 bases and the J gene end by 4 bases; junction bases not matched to a gene: 3. Per the germline V gene, CDR1 is SGHTA and CDR2 is FQGNSA. The CDR3 runs 13 residues. The CDR3 protein is CASSPTGVTEAFF. The CDR3 DNA reads as TGTGCCAGCAGCCCGACAGGGGTCACTGAAGCTTTCTTT.

This clonotype was picked up many times. The chain has TRBV10-3 and TRBJ2-5; 9 bases match TRBD2. The germline gives CDR1 ENHRY, CDR2 SYGVKD. The CDR3 is 14 amino acids. The ends lost 3 bases at V and 1 base at J; junction bases unmatched: 0. Here the CDR3 DNA reads TGTGCCATCAGTGAAGCGGGGGGCCAAGAGACCCAGTACTTC. Protein sequence: CAISEAGGQETQYF.

The CDR3 nucleotides are TGCAGCGTTGGGGGAGCCAATCAGCCCCAGCATTTT. Translation: CSVGGANQPQHF. The chain couples TRBV29-1 to TRBJ1-5; D call uncertain. Per the germline V gene, CDR1 is SQVTM and CDR2 is ANQGSEA. V dropped 4 bases and J dropped 3 bases, with 7 bases sitting between them. This CDR3 spans 12 amino acids. Drawing the rest from reference TRBV29-1 and TRBJ1-5, the complete variable domain is SAVISQKPSRDICQRGTSLTIQCQVDSQVTMMFWYRQQPGQSLTLIATANQGSEATYESGFVIDKFPISRPNLTFSTLTVSNMSPEDSSIYLCSVGGANQPQHFGDGTRLSIL.

This clonotype was seen ten or more times. The gene calls are TRBV19 and TRBJ1-1; D gene unclear. Germline V lookup: CDR1 LNHDA, CDR2 SQIVND (reference sequence). V lost 3 bases to trimming and J lost 6 bases, with 11 bases between them. The CDR3 contains 13 residues. The CDR3 nucleotides are TGTGCCAGTAGTATCTTAGGGCCCGCTGAAGCTTTCTTT. Encoded protein: CASSILGPAEAFF. The full variable domain, with the rest looked up from reference TRBV19 and TRBJ1-1, is DGGITQSPKYLFRKEGQNVTLSCEQNLNHDAMYWYRQDPGQGLRLIYYSQIVNDFQKGDIAEGYSVSREKKESFPLTVTSAQKNPTAFYLCASSILGPAEAFFGQGTRLTVV.

This clonotype was seen repeatedly, ten times or more. The chain carries TRBV5-4 and TRBJ1-1, with TRBD1 identical over 8 bases. The V gene end was trimmed by 3 bases and the J gene end by 5 bases; junction bases not matched to a gene: 9. CDR3 length: 15 amino acids. CDR1 and CDR2 from the germline V gene are SGHNT and YYREEE (reference sequence). The CDR3: CASSSGQGGRTEAFF. The CDR3 DNA reads as TGTGCCAGCAGCTCCGGACAGGGAGGGCGGACTGAAGCTTTCTTT. Using reference TRBV5-4 and TRBJ1-1 for the parts outside the CDR3, the full variable domain is ETGVTQSPTHLIKTRGQQVTLRCSSQSGHNTVSWYQQALGQGPQFIFQYYREEENGRGNFPPRFSGLQFPNYSSELNVNALELDDSALYLCASSSGQGGRTEAFFGQGTRLTVV.

A few counts support this clonotype. The chain joins TRBV3-1 to TRBJ2-6; D is ambiguous. CDR1 is LGHDT, CDR2 YNNKEL, per germline (reference sequence). The ends were cut back, 5 bases at V and 1 base at J, with 9 bases in the middle. This CDR3 is 15 amino acids long. CDR3 bases: TGTGCCAGCAGCTCTCAGAAGTCTGGGGCCAACGTCCTGACTTTC. Its protein product is CASSSQKSGANVLTF.

In this sample, this clonotype is medium-sized (0.01 to 0.1%). V is TRBV7-6 and J is TRBJ2-7; maybe TRBD1 (5 bases). Germline CDR1 reads SGHVS; CDR2 reads FNYEAQ. This CDR3 region has 13 residues. Trimming shortened V by 5 bases and J by 3 bases, and 11 bases separated the two germline ends. CDR3: CASSAGPNYEQYF. The CDR3 DNA reads as TGTGCCAGCAGCGCAGGGCCTAACTACGAGCAGTACTTC.

This clonotype turned up a few times. The chain links TRBV7-9 to TRBJ2-7, with TRBD2 as a possible D gene (6 bases). The germline CDR1 and CDR2 sequences are SEHNR and FQNEAQ (reference sequence). V was shortened by 5 bases and J by 6 bases, with 17 bases between the two germline ends. This CDR3 region has 14 residues. CDR3 sequence: CASSLLFGGAEQYF. DNA for the CDR3: TGTGCCAGCAGCCTCCTGTTCGGGGGTGCCGAGCAGTACTTC.

The chain recombines TRBV29-1 with TRBJ2-5; D gene ambiguous. The ends were cut back, 7 bases at V and 4 bases at J, with 13 bases in the middle. The CDR3 is made up of 12 amino acids. Germline V gives CDR1 SQVTM, CDR2 ANQGSEA. CDR3 sequence: CSALQVTETQYF. For the CDR3, the DNA is TGCAGCGCCCTTCAGGTTACAGAGACCCAGTACTTC.

This clonotype has only a few counts. The chain combines TRBV20-1 with TRBJ2-1; no clear D. Trimming cost V 3 bases and J 7 bases, with 4 bases left between them. The CDR3 loop spans 10 amino acids. Germline assignment: CDR1 DFQATT and CDR2 SNEGSKA (reference sequence). CDR3 region: CSARRNEQFF. The DNA of the CDR3 is TGCAGTGCTAGGCGTAATGAGCAGTTCTTC.

The table lists this clonotype with a few counts. Written as DNA, the CDR3 is TGCGCCAGCAGCTTGGTCACAGACTCAGCCTACGAGCAGTACTTC. Protein sequence: CASSLVTDSAYEQYF. The gene calls are TRBV5-1 and TRBJ2-7; D is unclear. The CDR3 consists of 15 residues. Germline V gives CDR1 SGHRS, CDR2 YFSETQ. Trimming stripped 0 bases from V and 2 bases from J, with 12 bases between. The whole variable domain, remainder taken from reference TRBV5-1 and TRBJ2-7, is KAGVTQTPRYLIKTRGQQVTLSCSPISGHRSVSWYQQTPGQGLQFLFEYFSETQRNKGNFPGRFSGRQFSNSRSEMNVSTLELGDSALYLCASSLVTDSAYEQYFGPGTRLTVT.

This clonotype was found a few times. The V and J genes are TRBV6-6 and TRBJ1-3; D uncertain. Deletions cut 0 bases from V and 2 bases from J, with 8 bases between. Germline CDR1 reads MNHNY; CDR2 reads SVGAGI (reference sequence). This CDR3 has 15 residues. The CDR3 protein is CASSYSEGPGNTIYF. The CDR3, as DNA: TGTGCCAGCAGTTACTCGGAGGGTCCTGGAAACACCATATATTTT.

This chain links TRBV7-9 with TRBJ1-3; D is unresolved. The CDR3 runs to 13 residues. The germline V and J ends were trimmed by 3 bases and 5 bases, with 8 bases remaining between them. Germline V gene lookup returns CDR1 SEHNR and CDR2 FQNEAQ (reference sequence). The CDR3, as DNA: TGTGCCAGCAGCTTCGACGGAAGAAACACCATATATTTT. Encoded protein: CASSFDGRNTIYF.

The chain uses TRBV7-9 and TRBJ1-2, with TRBD1 as a possible D gene (5 bases). CDR1 is SEHNR and CDR2 is FQNEAQ in the germline V gene (reference sequence). The CDR3 extends over 13 amino acids. Trimming shortened V by 5 bases and J by 4 bases, and 11 bases separated the two germline ends. The chain's CDR3 is CASSLGTLYGYTF. In nucleotides, the CDR3 is TGTGCCAGCAGCCTAGGGACCCTCTATGGCTACACCTTC.

This clonotype was recorded at least ten times. This rearrangement joins TRBV12-3 or TRBV12-4 to TRBJ1-5, with D perhaps TRBD1 (5 bases). V shed 6 bases and J shed 6 bases, with 15 bases lying between them. The CDR3 loop spans 14 amino acids. This CDR3 is CASRRMGDGQPQHF. DNA of the CDR3: TGTGCCAGCAGGCGGATGGGGGATGGTCAGCCCCAGCATTTT.

This chain uses TRBV4-1 with TRBJ2-7; no reliable D call. This CDR3 region has 16 residues. V gave up 0 bases and J gave up 6 bases, with 18 bases separating them. Germline V gene sequence: CDR1 MGHRA, CDR2 YSYEKL. The CDR3 DNA sequence: TGCGCCAGCAGCCAAGATCCATCCGGGCCAGCGTCCGAGCAGTACTTC. Its translation: CASSQDPSGPASEQYF.

The gene calls are TRBV28 and TRBJ2-3; D ambiguous. Germline-derived CDR1 and CDR2 are MDHEN and SYDVKM. V gave up 6 bases and J gave up 1 base, with 11 bases separating them. The CDR3 covers 14 residues. Written as DNA, the CDR3 is TGTGCCAGCAGCTCAGCTAGGCGCACAGATACGCAGTATTTT. Translation: CASSSARRTDTQYF.

This clonotype was seen more than once but under ten times. The CDR3 reads CASSQDLGKGTEAFF. Here the CDR3 DNA reads TGCGCCAGCAGCCAAGATTTAGGGAAGGGCACTGAAGCTTTCTTT. This chain uses TRBV4-1 with TRBJ1-1; D remains unclear. Germline assignment: CDR1 MGHRA and CDR2 YSYEKL. This CDR3 has 15 residues. Between the trimmed V and J ends, which lost 0 bases and 4 bases, there was a span of 12 bases.

This clonotype was seen at least ten times. The CDR3 reads CASYRANTGELFF. The CDR3 DNA sequence: TGTGCCAGCTACCGGGCGAACACCGGGGAGCTGTTTTTT. This sequence joins TRBV6-2 or TRBV6-3 and TRBJ2-2, with D uncertain. The germline gives CDR1 MNHEY, CDR2 SVGEGT. With 8 bases removed from V and 0 bases from J, the gap between germline ends came to 7 bases. The CDR3 sequence is 13 residues long.

This clonotype has ten or more counts. This chain uses TRBV6-2 or TRBV6-3 with TRBJ2-1; unclear D gene. CDR3 size: 17 residues. Per germline, CDR1 MNHEY and CDR2 SVGEGT. Trimming took off 2 bases at V and 2 bases at J, with 16 bases between the two ends. The CDR3 protein is CASSYPFSKATYNEQFF. In DNA, the CDR3 is TGTGCCAGCAGTTACCCGTTTTCGAAGGCTACCTACAATGAGCAGTTCTTC.

This rearrangement joins TRBV3-1 to TRBJ2-4, with 9 bases fitting TRBD2. J gave up 4 bases and V 4 bases, and 8 bases lay outside the gene matches. CDR3 length equals 16 residues. In germline, CDR1 is LGHDT, CDR2 YNNKEL (reference sequence). The CDR3 DNA reads as TGTGCCAGCAGCCCCTACCCTCTAGCGGGGAAAAACATTCAGTACTTC. Amino acids: CASSPYPLAGKNIQYF.

J is TRBJ2-3 and V is TRBV7-2; no clear D gene. CDR3 length: 14 amino acids. Germline V lookup: CDR1 SGHTA, CDR2 FQGNSA. V was trimmed by 0 bases and J by 4 bases, leaving 8 bases between them. This CDR3 is CASSLASLADTQYF. CDR3 coding DNA: TGTGCCAGCAGCTTAGCTAGCTTGGCAGATACGCAGTATTTT.

This clonotype was observed a few times. This chain joins TRBV18 and TRBJ2-3; D is unclear. The CDR3 length is 12 residues. Looked up from germline, CDR1 is KGHSH and CDR2 is LQKENI. The V end lost 5 bases, the J end lost 0 bases, and 3 bases lay between the germline ends. CDR3 protein: CASSTSTDTQYF. CDR3 coding DNA: TGTGCCAGCTCAACAAGCACAGATACGCAGTATTTT.

This chain links TRBV11-2 with TRBJ2-7; 10 bases agree with TRBD1. Germline CDR1 SGHAT, CDR2 FQNNGV. J was trimmed by 4 bases and V by 7 bases; bases with no gene match: 7. The CDR3 length is 14 residues. In DNA, the CDR3 is TGTGCCAGCACCGTAGGGACAGGGGTATACGAGCAGTACTTC. It codes for CASTVGTGVYEQYF.